The rows below give T cell receptor beta chains drawn from one sample of a study of T cells in Graves' hyperthyroidism and ophthalmopathy. A single record per CDR3 protein comes from TCRdb applying MiXCR to the multiplex PCR reads. The sample yields about 350,000 distinct CDR3 sequences, roughly 13% seen once. Sequenced sample: blood. The receptors derive from a woman in her 30s with Graves' hyperthyroidism. Each CDR3 is given with its conserved first and last residue. D genes are given only for firm matches. Clone size appears in some rows only: once, few, many, or a class for an expanded clone.

V,size,D,J,CDR3,DNA
TRBV7-8,-,-,TRBJ2-3,CASSPTGSGSDTQYF,TGTGCCAGCAGTCCAACAGGGTCGGGTTCAGATACGCAGTATTTT
TRBV9,-,TRBD1,TRBJ1-4,CASSAWTGEGEKLFF,TGTGCCAGCAGCGCCTGGACAGGGGAAGGGGAAAAACTGTTTTTT
TRBV28,many,-,TRBJ1-5,CASSFRPEGRDQPQHF,TGTGCCAGCAGTTTCCGCCCAGAGGGGCGGGATCAGCCCCAGCATTTT
TRBV6-1,many,TRBD1,TRBJ2-3,CASRPGQGADTQYF,TGTGCCAGCAGACCGGGACAGGGCGCAGATACGCAGTATTTT
TRBV27,few,TRBD2,TRBJ2-1,CASSLQSGSRIYNEQFF,TGTGCCAGCAGTTTACAGAGCGGGAGTCGTATTTACAATGAGCAGTTCTTC
TRBV2,-,TRBD2,TRBJ2-1,CASSKGLAGANEQFF,TGTGCCAGCAGCAAGGGACTAGCGGGAGCTAATGAGCAGTTCTTC
TRBV4-3,-,TRBD2,TRBJ2-2,CASSLSREALGAGELFF,TGCGCCAGCAGCCTGTCCCGGGAGGCCCTAGGTGCCGGGGAGCTGTTTTTT
TRBV5-1,-,-,TRBJ2-3,CASSLKMTGTSTDTQYF,TGCGCCAGCAGCTTAAAGATGACCGGGACTAGCACAGATACGCAGTATTTT
TRBV27,few,-,TRBJ2-3,CASSLSTVREIDTQYF,TGTGCCAGCAGTTTATCGACCGTGAGGGAGATAGATACGCAGTATTTT
TRBV6-1,many,TRBD1,TRBJ2-6,CASSRDSPSGANVLTF,TGTGCCAGCAGTCGGGACAGTCCTTCTGGGGCCAACGTCCTGACTTTC
TRBV28,-,-,TRBJ1-4,CASSLTGRAEKLFF,TGTGCCAGCAGTTTAACGGGACGAGCAGAAAAACTGTTTTTT
TRBV30,few,-,TRBJ1-5,CAPRTDHSNQPQHF,TGTGCCCCCCGGACGGACCATAGCAATCAGCCCCAGCATTTT
TRBV27,many,-,TRBJ2-3,CASRPRPGAHKDTQYF,TGTGCCAGCAGGCCGCGGCCGGGGGCGCACAAAGATACGCAGTATTTT
TRBV19,few,-,TRBJ2-1,CASSTSGSLNNEQFF,TGTGCCAGTAGTACAAGCGGCAGCCTTAACAATGAGCAGTTCTTC
TRBV30,-,-,TRBJ2-1,CAWMSSESYNEQFF,TGTGCCTGGATGTCTAGCGAGTCCTACAATGAGCAGTTCTTC
TRBV12-3/TRBV12-4,few,-,TRBJ2-3,CASRVDMGTDTRYF,TGTGCCAGCAGGGTCGACATGGGCACAGATACGCGGTATTTT
TRBV29-1,many,-,TRBJ1-1,CSVGRGTEAFF,TGCAGCGTTGGAAGGGGAACTGAAGCTTTCTTT
TRBV7-8,many,-,TRBJ2-7,CASRPSGNFYEQYF,TGTGCCAGCAGGCCGAGCGGAAACTTCTACGAGCAGTACTTC
TRBV7-3,few,TRBD1,TRBJ1-1,CASSWDRGNTEAFF,TGTGCCAGCAGCTGGGACAGGGGTAACACTGAAGCTTTCTTT
TRBV20-1,many,-,TRBJ2-7,CSPKPGITYEQYF,TGCAGTCCCAAGCCAGGGATTACCTACGAGCAGTACTTC